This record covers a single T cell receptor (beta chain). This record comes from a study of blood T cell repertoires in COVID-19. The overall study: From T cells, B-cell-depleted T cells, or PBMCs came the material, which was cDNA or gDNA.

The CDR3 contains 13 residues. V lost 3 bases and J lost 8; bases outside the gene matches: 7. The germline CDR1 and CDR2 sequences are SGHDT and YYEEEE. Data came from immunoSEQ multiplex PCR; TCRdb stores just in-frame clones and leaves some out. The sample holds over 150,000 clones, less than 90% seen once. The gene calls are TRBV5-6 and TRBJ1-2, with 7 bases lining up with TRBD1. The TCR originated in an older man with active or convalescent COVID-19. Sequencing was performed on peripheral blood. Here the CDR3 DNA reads TGTGCCAGCAGCTCCCCCGGGACAGCCGGCTACACCTTC. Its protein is CASSSPGTAGYTF.